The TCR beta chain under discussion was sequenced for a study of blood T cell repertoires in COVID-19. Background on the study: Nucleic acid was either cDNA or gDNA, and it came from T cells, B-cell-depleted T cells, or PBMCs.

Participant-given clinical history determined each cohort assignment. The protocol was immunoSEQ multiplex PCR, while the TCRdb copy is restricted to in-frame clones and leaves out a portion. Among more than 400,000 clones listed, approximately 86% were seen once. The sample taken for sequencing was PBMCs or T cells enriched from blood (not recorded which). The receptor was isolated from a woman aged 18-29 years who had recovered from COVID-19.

As DNA, the CDR3 is TGTGCCATCAGTGAGTCGAGAGAGACCCAGTACTTC. This codes for CAISESRETQYF. The chain uses TRBV10-3 and TRBJ2-5; D not certain. The CDR3 runs 12 residues. Germline values: CDR1 ENHRY, CDR2 SYGVKD. The V end lost 0 bases, the J end lost 4 bases, and 3 bases lay between the germline ends.